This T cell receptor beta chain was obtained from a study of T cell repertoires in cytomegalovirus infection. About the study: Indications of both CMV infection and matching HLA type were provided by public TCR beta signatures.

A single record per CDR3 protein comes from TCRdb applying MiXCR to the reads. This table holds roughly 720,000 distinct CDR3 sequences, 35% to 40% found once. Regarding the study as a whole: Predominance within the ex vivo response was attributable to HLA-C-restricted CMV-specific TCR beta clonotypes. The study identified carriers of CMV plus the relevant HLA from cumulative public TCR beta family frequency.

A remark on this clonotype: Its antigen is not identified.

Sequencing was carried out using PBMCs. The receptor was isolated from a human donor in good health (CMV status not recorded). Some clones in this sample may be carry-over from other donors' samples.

The CDR3 DNA is TGCAGTGCTAGCGAGACAGGGGTTGTGGAAGCTTTCTTT. Protein product: CSASETGVVEAFF. The chain links TRBV20-1 to TRBJ1-1; 8 bases match TRBD1. CDR3 size: 13 residues. Germline CDR1 reads DFQATT; CDR2 reads SNEGSKA (reference sequence). With V trimmed by 3 bases and J by 8 bases, 8 bases remained unmatched.